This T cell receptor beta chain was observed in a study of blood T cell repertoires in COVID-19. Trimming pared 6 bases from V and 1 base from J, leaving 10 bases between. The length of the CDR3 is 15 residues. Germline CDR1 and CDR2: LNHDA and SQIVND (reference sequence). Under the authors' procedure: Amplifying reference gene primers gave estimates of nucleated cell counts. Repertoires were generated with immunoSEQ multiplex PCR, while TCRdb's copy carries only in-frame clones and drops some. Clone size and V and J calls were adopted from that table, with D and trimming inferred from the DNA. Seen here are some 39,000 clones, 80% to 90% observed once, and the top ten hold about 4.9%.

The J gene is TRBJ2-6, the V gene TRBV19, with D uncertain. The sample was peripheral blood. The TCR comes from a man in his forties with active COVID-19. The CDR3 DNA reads TGTGCCAGTAGATACGGTGAATCTGGGGCCAACGTCCTGACTTTC. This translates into CASRYGESGANVLTF.